This T cell receptor beta chain derives from a study of early stage breast cancer tumors. As for the study in general: Of fewer than 20 invasive breast tumors, about a dozen were hormone receptor-positive, HER2-negative. Eight or nine ER+/PR+/HER2- tumors were invasive ductal; a few were invasive lobular. Study-wide results and limits: Comparing each tissue with blood distinguished tumor from normal in about 85% of the 16 patients. Functional markers like CD4, CD8 and FOXP3 were missed in bulk sequencing.

Sequencing was performed with immunoSEQ multiplex PCR; in TCRdb, only in-frame clones are kept and a portion is missing. The sample consists of 70,000 or so clones, 80% of them appearing once. Regarding this clone: As yet, its antigen is unknown.

V gave up 1 base and J gave up 5 bases; unmatched junction bases: 6. Germline CDR1 is MGHRA and CDR2 is YSYEKL. This CDR3 region has 18 residues. Specimen: blood. The chain employs TRBV4-1 and TRBJ2-2; TRBD2 matches 14 bases. This TCR derives from a person aged 40-50 years with breast cancer. This CDR3 reads CASSQAGLAGGRTGELFF. In DNA form, the CDR3 reads TGCGCCAGCAGCCAAGCCGGACTAGCGGGAGGCCGAACCGGGGAGCTGTTTTTT.